This TCR beta chain came from a study of molecular identifiers for immune sequencing clone quantification. Across the whole study: For replicates, RNA isolated from approximately 20,000 or 98,000 naive CD8 cells was divided into five portions, of which four were sequenced. Study-level results: Among some 1.1 million naive cells, spiked Jurkat TCR RNA from a single cell was reportedly detectable.

This CDR3 has 14 amino acids. Deletions cut 3 bases from V and 2 bases from J, with 11 bases between. Germline assignment: CDR1 MDHEN and CDR2 SYDVKM. Bulk TCR libraries used previously described methods and listed TCR primers. TCRdb used MiXCR to reprocess the PCR reads, holding one entry per CDR3 protein. The table shows about half a million distinct CDR3 sequences, with about a quarter occurring only once. This clonotype came up a few times. Its antigen is not identified. Naive CD8 sequencing libraries were generated from around 20,000 to 1,000,000 sorted cells, with 10%, 30% or 50% RNA as input. The receptor comes from a human donor in good health. Some libraries in this study had Jurkat cell RNA spiked in. The V gene is TRBV28, the J gene TRBJ2-7, with D perhaps TRBD1 (6 bases). The sequenced sample consisted of naive CD8+ T cells from blood, with Jurkat cell RNA spiked in. Regarding subset: FACS-sorted CD8+CD4-CCR7+CD45RA+ naive T cells. The CDR3 here is CASSFGRGTYEQYF. CDR3 in DNA: TGTGCCAGCAGTTTTGGCAGGGGAACCTACGAGCAGTACTTC.